This T cell receptor (beta chain) is from a study of blood T cell repertoires in COVID-19. As for the study in general: Researchers got acute and convalescent COVID-19 samples from the United States, Italy and Spain. PBMCs, B-cell-depleted T cells, or T cells provided the cDNA or gDNA that made up the material.

The protocol was immunoSEQ multiplex PCR, while the TCRdb copy is restricted to in-frame clones and leaves out a portion. There are about 160,000 clones in the sample; 80% to 95% occur only once, and around 4.6% lies in the top ten. Germline values: CDR1 LGHNA, CDR2 YSLEER. This CDR3 spans 21 amino acids. The V gene lost 0 bases and the J gene lost 0 bases, with 24 bases spanning the gap. The chain has TRBV4-3 and TRBJ2-4; possibly TRBD2 for D (6 bases). This TCR came from a man younger than 40 with COVID-19, enrolled during active disease. Sample: peripheral blood. The CDR3 bases are TGCGCCAGCAGCCAAGAGTTAACGGGACTCCGAGGGTTAATAGCCAAAAACATTCAGTACTTC. This codes for CASSQELTGLRGLIAKNIQYF.